This T cell receptor beta chain appears in the sequencing data of a study of T-cell memory formation after mild COVID-19. About the study: Largely donor-specific TCR clusters were found.

The CDR3 sequence is 15 residues long. V gave up 7 bases and J gave up 5 bases; unmatched junction bases: 11. The germline V gene encodes CDR1 SGHAT and CDR2 FQNNGV. To note about this clonotype: Its cognate antigen is unknown.

Sample barcodes and UMIs were carried by the TCR alpha and TCR beta cDNA libraries that 5'RACE generated with constant-segment primers. TCRdb processed the 5' RACE reads anew with MiXCR; each CDR3 protein has one entry. The sample holds under 300,000 distinct CDR3 sequences, roughly 16% seen once. Findings of the study overall: CM and EM subsets held most contracting CD4+ clones; EMRA held CD8+ ones. Pre-infection memory contained some responding clones, which suggested that cross-reactive memory had joined.

This chain uses TRBV11-2 with TRBJ2-3; 8 bases are a match to TRBD2. The sample comprised PBMCs or a T cell subset sorted from them (not recorded which). The TCR comes from a man aged 18 to 35 who had mild COVID-19 (a few samples of this study predate the infection). Cell type and time point are not known. CDR3 nucleotide sequence: TGTGCCAGCACCCAAGGACGGGGGGGCAGAGATACGCAGTATTTT. As protein: CASTQGRGGRDTQYF.